The 2 T cell receptor beta chains below all came from one sample that was sequenced in a study of response to subunit inactivated influenza vaccine (dated by TCRdb to the late 2010s). Library prep was done by RT-PCR. TCRdb shows the sequencer as Illumina HiSeq 2500. The public reads were run again by TCRdb, first through fastp at Q25 and then through MiXCR, and only productive beta chains were kept. CDR3 protein sequences are deduplicated, and each keeps its most common genes and DNA. The sample table holds roughly 500,000 distinct CDR3 sequences, of which more than 15% were seen once. The ten largest clones take up 2.5% to 3.5% of the sample. Sequencing used CD4+ T cells sorted from PBMCs, obtained less than 30 months after vaccination. The receptor source for this set is a man aged 45 to 75 who received an inactivated influenza vaccine. Donor details come from another sample of the same person, matched by shared clones.

This chain uses TRBV5-4 with TRBJ2-7, with D possibly called TRBD1 or TRBD2 (6 bases each). The germline gives CDR1 SGHNT, CDR2 YYREEE (reference sequence). Deletions cut 2 bases from V and 3 bases from J, with 9 bases between. The CDR3 has 13 amino acids. The CDR3, as DNA: TGTGCCAGCAGCTTCGGAGGGGGCTACGAGCAGTACTTC. Translating it yields CASSFGGGYEQYF. The variable domain in full, completed from reference TRBV5-4 and TRBJ2-7, reads ETGVTQSPTHLIKTRGQQVTLRCSSQSGHNTVSWYQQALGQGPQFIFQYYREEENGRGNFPPRFSGLQFPNYSSELNVNALELDDSALYLCASSFGGGYEQYFGPGTRLTVT.

CDR3 loop: CASSQLAGFANTGELFF. The CDR3 nucleotides read TGCGCCAGCAGCCAACTGGCGGGGTTCGCGAACACCGGGGAGCTGTTTTTT. The chain has TRBV4-1 and TRBJ2-2, with D possibly matching TRBD2 (6 bases). The CDR3 is 17 residues long. Germline V CDR1 and CDR2: MGHRA, YSYEKL. V dropped 2 bases and J dropped 0 bases, with 13 bases sitting between them.